This T cell receptor (beta chain) appears in the sequencing data of a study of cytomegalovirus exposure and HLA in healthy donors. Germline V gene lookup returns CDR1 SGHVS and CDR2 FQNEAQ. V was clipped by 5 bases and J by 2 bases, with 13 bases between them. The CDR3 consists of 14 residues. Produced via immunoSEQ multiplex PCR; TCRdb's table is partial and in-frame only. The repertoire holds almost 70,000 clones, nearly 96% seen once, with 4.5% in the top ten. The TCR was taken from a woman under 30 in good health and CMV-seropositive. The chain joins TRBV7-8 to TRBJ2-7, with D possibly being TRBD2 (6 bases). Material: PBMCs. The DNA for the CDR3 is TGTGCCAGCAGCAGTAGCGGCTCCCCCTACGAGCAGTACTTC. It specifies CASSSSGSPYEQYF.